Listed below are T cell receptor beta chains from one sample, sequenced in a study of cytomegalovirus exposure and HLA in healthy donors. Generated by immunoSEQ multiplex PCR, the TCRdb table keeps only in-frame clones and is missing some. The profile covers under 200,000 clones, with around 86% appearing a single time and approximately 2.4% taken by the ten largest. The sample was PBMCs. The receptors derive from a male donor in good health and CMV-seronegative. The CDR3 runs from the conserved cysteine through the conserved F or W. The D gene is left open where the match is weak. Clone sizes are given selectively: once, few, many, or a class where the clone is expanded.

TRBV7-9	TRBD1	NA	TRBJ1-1	CATGQGVGTEAFF	TGTGCCACCGGACAGGGAGTTGGCACTGAAGCTTTCTTT
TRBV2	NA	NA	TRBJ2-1	CASSEDSYNEQFF	TGTGCCAGCAGTGAGGACTCTTACAATGAGCAGTTCTTC
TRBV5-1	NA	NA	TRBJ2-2	CASSLGSRGPGELFF	TGCGCCAGCAGCTTGGGGTCAAGGGGCCCCGGGGAGCTGTTTTTT
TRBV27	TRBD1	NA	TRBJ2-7	CASSRTGQGYEQYF	TGTGCCAGCAGTCGGACGGGACAGGGCTACGAGCAGTACTTC
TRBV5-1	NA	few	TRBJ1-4	CASSLGPVGATNEKLFF	TGCGCCAGCAGCTTGGGTCCCGTGGGGGCTACTAATGAAAAACTGTTTTTT
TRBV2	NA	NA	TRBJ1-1	CASSGTFGRDTEAFF	TGTGCCAGCAGCGGGACATTCGGGAGGGACACTGAAGCTTTCTTT
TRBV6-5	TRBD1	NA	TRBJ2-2	CASRTGAGNTGELFF	TGTGCCAGCAGGACAGGGGCGGGGAACACCGGGGAGCTGTTTTTT
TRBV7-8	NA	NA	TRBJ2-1	CASSFGQVGGSAYEQFF	TGTGCCAGCAGCTTCGGACAGGTCGGGGGTAGCGCGTATGAGCAGTTCTTC
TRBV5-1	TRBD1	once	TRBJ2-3	CASSRWFGTAEISTDTQYF	TGCGCCAGCAGTCGTTGGTTCGGGACAGCCGAGATCAGCACAGATACGCAGTATTTT
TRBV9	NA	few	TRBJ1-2	CASSVADGDYYGYTF	TGTGCCAGCAGCGTAGCAGACGGAGATTACTATGGCTACACCTTC
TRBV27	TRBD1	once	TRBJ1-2	CASSLGGGTGGDYTF	TGTGCCAGCAGTTTAGGGGGGGGAACAGGGGGTGACTACACCTTC
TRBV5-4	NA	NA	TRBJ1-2	CASSLSGSYGYTF	TGTGCCAGCAGCTTATCCGGGAGCTATGGCTACACCTTC
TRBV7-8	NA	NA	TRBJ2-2	CASSPRRASFTGELFF	TGTGCCAGCAGCCCCCGTAGGGCTAGCTTCACCGGGGAGCTGTTTTTT
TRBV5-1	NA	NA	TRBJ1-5	CASSLSSRGICQPQHF	TGCGCCAGCAGCCTTAGTAGTAGAGGGATCTGTCAGCCCCAGCATTTT
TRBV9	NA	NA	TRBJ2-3	CASSATFLLNTDTQYF	TGTGCCAGCAGCGCGACCTTTTTACTAAACACAGATACGCAGTATTTT
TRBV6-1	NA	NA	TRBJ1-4	CASSVGAGEKLFF	TGTGCCAGCAGTGTAGGGGCAGGTGAAAAACTGTTTTTT
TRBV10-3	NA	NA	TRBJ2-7	CAISEVRGRNGEQYF	TGTGCCATCAGTGAGGTACGGGGTCGTAACGGGGAGCAGTACTTC
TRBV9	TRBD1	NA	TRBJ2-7	CASSGTGGFYEQYF	TGTGCCAGCAGCGGGACAGGGGGGTTTTACGAGCAGTACTTC
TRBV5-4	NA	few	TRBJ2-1	CASSLSSGGRNEQFF	TGTGCCAGCAGCTTGTCGTCCGGGGGGCGCAATGAGCAGTTCTTC
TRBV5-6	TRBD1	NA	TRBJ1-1	CASSLGTGGTEAFF	TGTGCCAGCAGCTTGGGGACAGGTGGAACTGAAGCTTTCTTT
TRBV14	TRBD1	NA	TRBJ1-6	CASSRDRGPSPLHF	TGTGCCAGCAGCCGGGACAGGGGGCCTTCACCCCTCCACTTT
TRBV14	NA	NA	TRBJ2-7	CASSHIDTTYEQYF	TGTGCCAGCAGCCATATCGACACCACCTACGAGCAGTACTTC
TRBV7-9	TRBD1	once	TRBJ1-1	CASSRGQYTEAFF	TGTGCCAGCAGCCGGGGACAGTACACTGAAGCTTTCTTT
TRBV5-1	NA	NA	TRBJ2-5	CASSLGGAEETQYF	TGCGCCAGCAGCTTAGGGGGGGCAGAGGAGACCCAGTACTTC
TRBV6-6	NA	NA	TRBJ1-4	CASSYVQGSEKLFF	TGTGCCAGCAGTTACGTCCAGGGGAGCGAAAAACTGTTTTTT
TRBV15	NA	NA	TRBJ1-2	CATSRGSVSGYGYTF	TGTGCCACCAGCAGAGGTTCCGTATCAGGCTATGGCTACACCTTC
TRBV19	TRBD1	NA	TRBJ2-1	CASSGPGQGVYSYNEQFF	TGTGCCAGTAGTGGACCGGGACAGGGGGTTTACTCCTACAATGAGCAGTTCTTC
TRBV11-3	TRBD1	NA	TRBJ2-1	CASSLPGQGGEQFF	TGTGCCAGCAGCCTCCCGGGACAGGGGGGTGAGCAGTTCTTC
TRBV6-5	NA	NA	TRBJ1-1	CASNSPGGNTEAFF	TGTGCCAGCAACTCGCCGGGGGGAAACACTGAAGCTTTCTTT
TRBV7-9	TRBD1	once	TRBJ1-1	CSSSLHRGMTISAFF	TGTTCCAGCAGCTTACACAGGGGGATGACTATATCGGCTTTCTTT
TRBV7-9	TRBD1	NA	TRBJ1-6	CASSSRDREGPLHF	TGTGCCAGCAGCTCCCGGGACAGGGAGGGACCCCTCCACTTT
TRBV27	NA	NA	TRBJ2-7	CASRQGRNEQYF	TGTGCCAGCAGACAGGGTCGGAACGAGCAGTACTTC
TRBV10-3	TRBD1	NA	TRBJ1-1	CAISTGQGGPEAFF	TGTGCCATCAGCACCGGACAGGGCGGTCCTGAAGCTTTCTTT
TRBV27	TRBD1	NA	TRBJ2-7	CASSFKGDRGILGIGYEQYF	TGTGCCAGCAGTTTTAAAGGTGACAGGGGCATTTTGGGGATTGGCTACGAGCAGTACTTC
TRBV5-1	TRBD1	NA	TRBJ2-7	CASSSSRDRSSYEQYF	TGCGCCAGCAGCAGCTCCAGGGACAGGAGCTCCTACGAGCAGTACTTC
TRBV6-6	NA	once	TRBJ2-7	CASSWGGRSYEQYF	TGTGCCAGCAGTTGGGGAGGCAGGTCCTACGAGCAGTACTTC
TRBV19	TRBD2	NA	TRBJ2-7	CASRMSGGLSYEQYF	TGTGCCAGTAGGATGAGCGGGGGGCTCTCCTACGAGCAGTACTTC
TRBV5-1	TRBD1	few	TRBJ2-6	CASSWTGGGGANVLTF	TGCGCCAGCAGCTGGACAGGGGGCGGGGGGGCCAACGTCCTGACTTTC
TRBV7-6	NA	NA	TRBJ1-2	CASSLYLTEHVNYGYTF	TGTGCCAGCAGCTTATACCTTACGGAGCATGTGAACTATGGCTACACCTTC
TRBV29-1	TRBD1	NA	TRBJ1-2	CSVGQGSGYTF	TGCAGCGTGGGACAGGGAAGTGGCTACACCTTC
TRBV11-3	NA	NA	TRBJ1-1	CASSLLRDTEAFF	TGTGCCAGCAGCTTATTGAGGGACACTGAAGCTTTCTTT
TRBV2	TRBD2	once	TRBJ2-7	CASSDTSGPSSYEQYF	TGTGCCAGCAGTGACACTAGCGGGCCTAGCTCCTACGAGCAGTACTTC
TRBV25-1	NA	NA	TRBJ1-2	CASNEGQGKNYGYTF	TGTGCCAGCAATGAAGGGCAGGGCAAGAACTATGGCTACACCTTC
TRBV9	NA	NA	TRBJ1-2	CASSVDPTTNYGYTF	TGTGCCAGCAGCGTAGACCCAACTACTAACTATGGCTACACCTTC
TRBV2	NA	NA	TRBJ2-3	CASSDDRTETQYF	TGTGCCAGCAGTGATGACAGGACAGAGACGCAGTATTTT
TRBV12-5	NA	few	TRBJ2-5	CASGSPGPGGETQYF	TGTGCTAGTGGTTCCCCGGGCCCAGGAGGGGAGACCCAGTACTTC
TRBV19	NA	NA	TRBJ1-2	CAREGPQGYGYTF	TGTGCCCGTGAAGGGCCTCAGGGCTATGGCTACACCTTC
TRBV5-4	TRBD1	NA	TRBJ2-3	CASSGYTGERTDTQYF	TGTGCCAGCAGCGGATACACAGGGGAGCGGACAGATACGCAGTATTTT
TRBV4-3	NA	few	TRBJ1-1	CASSQDLNREYFF	TGCGCCAGCAGCCAAGATCTGAACAGGGAGTATTTCTTT
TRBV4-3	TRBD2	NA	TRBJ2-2	CASSQGTSGGSGELFF	TGCGCCAGCAGCCAAGGGACTAGCGGGGGGTCCGGGGAGCTGTTTTTT
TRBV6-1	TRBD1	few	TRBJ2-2	CASSESGARGRTGELFF	TGTGCCAGCAGTGAAAGTGGGGCCAGGGGGCGCACCGGGGAGCTGTTTTTT
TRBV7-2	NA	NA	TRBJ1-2	CASSLGGRGVSDGYTF	TGTGCCAGCAGCTTGGGAGGACGCGGGGTCTCGGATGGCTACACCTTC
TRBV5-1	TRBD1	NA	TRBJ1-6	CASRRTGGGGSNSPLHF	TGCGCCAGCAGAAGGACAGGGGGCGGCGGTTCTAATTCACCCCTCCACTTT
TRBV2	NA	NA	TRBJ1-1	CASLRQAGNTEAFF	TGTGCCAGCCTTAGACAGGCGGGGAACACTGAAGCTTTCTTT
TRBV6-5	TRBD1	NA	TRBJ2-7	CASSSPGQPHEQYF	TGTGCCAGCAGTTCCCCGGGACAGCCCCACGAGCAGTACTTC
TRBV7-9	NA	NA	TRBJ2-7	CASSFTGRSYEQYF	TGTGCCAGCAGCTTTACAGGACGTAGTTACGAGCAGTACTTC
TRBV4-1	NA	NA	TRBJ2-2	CASSQEARRVTGELFF	TGCGCCAGCAGCCAAGAAGCCCGGAGGGTGACCGGGGAGCTGTTTTTT
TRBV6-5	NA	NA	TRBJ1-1	CASSYSIRVKAFF	TGTGCCAGCAGTTACTCGATCAGGGTTAAAGCTTTCTTT